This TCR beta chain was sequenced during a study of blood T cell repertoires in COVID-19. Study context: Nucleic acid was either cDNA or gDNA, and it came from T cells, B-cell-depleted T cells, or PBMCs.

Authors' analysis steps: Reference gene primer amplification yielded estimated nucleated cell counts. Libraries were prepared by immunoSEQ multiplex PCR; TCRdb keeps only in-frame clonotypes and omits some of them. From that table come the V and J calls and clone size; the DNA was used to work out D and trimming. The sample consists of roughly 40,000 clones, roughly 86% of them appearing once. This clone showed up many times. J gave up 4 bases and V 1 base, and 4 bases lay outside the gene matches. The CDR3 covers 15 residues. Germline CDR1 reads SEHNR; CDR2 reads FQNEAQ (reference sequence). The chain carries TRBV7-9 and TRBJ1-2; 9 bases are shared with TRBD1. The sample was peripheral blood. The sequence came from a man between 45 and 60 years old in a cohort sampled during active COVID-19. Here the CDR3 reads CASSLETGGGYGYTF. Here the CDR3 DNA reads TGTGCCAGCAGCTTAGAGACAGGGGGTGGCTATGGCTACACCTTC.